The 9 T cell receptor beta chains below all came from one sample that was sequenced in a study of T cell clonotyping in hematopoietic cell transplantation. Time point in this sample: recipient sample about 28 days before transplant, after cytoreduction. Only in-frame clones appear in the TCRdb table, and some are missing; sequencing was by immunoSEQ multiplex PCR. Of some 9,600 clones in the sample, around 90% are singletons; the top ten hold about 15%. This sample comprised peripheral blood mononuclear cells, obtained before stem cell transplant. These receptors were collected from a woman aged 50 to 65 with chronic myeloid leukemia. Some clones in this sample may be carry-over from other donors' samples.

The rearrangement joins TRBV5-4 to TRBJ2-7, with D possibly TRBD1 on 6 matching bases. CDR1 is SGHNT, CDR2 YYREEE, per germline (reference sequence). The CDR3 is 14 residues long. V lost 3 bases and J lost 4, with 14 bases in between. The CDR3 protein is CASSSQGPLYEQYF. The CDR3, as DNA: TGTGCCAGCAGCTCGCAGGGGCCCCTTTACGAGCAGTACTTC.

V gene TRBV12-1 combines with J gene TRBJ2-7; TRBD2 is the table's D call, not checked against the DNA. TRBV12-1 is a listed pseudogene. This CDR3 has 16 residues. The CDR3 DNA reads as TGTGCCAGCAGCTTTGCTCTAGCGGGAGAATCCTACGAGCAGTACTTC. Its translation is CASSFALAGESYEQYF.

The chain joins TRBV2 to TRBJ2-1, with no clear D. Germline values: CDR1 SNHLY, CDR2 FYNNEI. The germline V and J ends were trimmed by 6 bases and 5 bases, with 14 bases remaining between them. The CDR3 has 14 amino acids. CDR3 sequence: CASRGRLIHNEQFF. In DNA, the CDR3 is TGTGCCAGCAGGGGAAGACTGATTCACAATGAGCAGTTCTTC. The complete variable domain, with remaining parts taken from reference TRBV2 and TRBJ2-1, reads EPEVTQTPSHQVTQMGQEVILRCVPISNHLYFYWYRQILGQKVEFLVSFYNNEISEKSEIFDDQFSVERPDGSNFTLKIRSTKLEDSAMYFCASRGRLIHNEQFFGPGTRLTVL.

V is TRBV2 and J is TRBJ2-7; no firm D call. The length of the CDR3 is 14 residues. CDR1 and CDR2 from the germline V gene are SNHLY and FYNNEI. Trimming took off 2 bases at V and 2 bases at J, with 10 bases between the two ends. This CDR3 reads CASSELGVTYEQYF. As DNA, the CDR3 is TGTGCCAGCAGTGAATTGGGTGTGACCTACGAGCAGTACTTC.

J is TRBJ2-1 and V is TRBV6-5; perhaps TRBD2 as D (6 bases). Germline V lookup: CDR1 MNHEY, CDR2 SVGAGI. This CDR3 contains 12 residues. V was shortened by 5 bases and J by 8 bases, with 10 bases between the two germline ends. CDR3 in amino acids: CASSGGAHEQFF. Here the CDR3 DNA reads TGTGCCAGCAGTGGCGGGGCCCATGAGCAGTTCTTC.

The chain has TRBV6-5 and TRBJ2-7; 10 positions match TRBD2. This CDR3 spans 15 amino acids. CDR1 and CDR2 (germline): MNHEY, SVGAGI. Unmatched junction bases numbered 5, after V lost 4 bases and J lost 2 bases. The CDR3 sequence: CASSFRAGGPYEQYF. The CDR3 bases are TGTGCCAGCAGTTTCCGAGCGGGAGGGCCCTACGAGCAGTACTTC.

The chain couples TRBV7-3 to TRBJ2-3, with 12 bases lining up with TRBD2. Germline CDR1 is SGHTA and CDR2 is FQGTGA. This CDR3 is built from 16 residues. V lost 2 bases, J lost 4 bases, and 4 bases stayed unmatched. CDR3 bases: TGTGCCAGCAGCTTAGGGCTAGCGGGAGGGCCAGATACGCAGTATTTT. Translation: CASSLGLAGGPDTQYF. Supplemented by reference TRBV7-3 and TRBJ2-3, the full variable domain reads GAGVSQTPSNKVTEKGKYVELRCDPISGHTALYWYRQSLGQGPEFLIYFQGTGAADDSGLPNDRFFAVRPEGSVSTLKIQRTERGDSAVYLCASSLGLAGGPDTQYFGPGTRLTVL.

The gene calls are TRBV7-3 and TRBJ2-7, with D hard to call. The CDR3 has 13 amino acids. The germline CDR1 and CDR2 sequences are SGHTA and FQGTGA. The V and J ends lost 0 bases and 6 bases respectively, with 9 bases between them. The CDR3 protein is CASSLTTSSEQYF. Written as DNA, the CDR3 is TGTGCCAGCAGCTTAACCACATCATCCGAGCAGTACTTC.

This chain connects TRBV19 to TRBJ2-7; 8 nucleotides align to TRBD1. V dropped 4 bases and J dropped 3; count of bases not matched to a gene: 5. This CDR3 has 14 amino acids. The germline V gene has CDR1 LNHDA and CDR2 SQIVND (reference sequence). The CDR3 nucleotides are TGTGCCAGTAGTACGGCAGGGGGCATCTACGAGCAGTACTTC. Residues: CASSTAGGIYEQYF.